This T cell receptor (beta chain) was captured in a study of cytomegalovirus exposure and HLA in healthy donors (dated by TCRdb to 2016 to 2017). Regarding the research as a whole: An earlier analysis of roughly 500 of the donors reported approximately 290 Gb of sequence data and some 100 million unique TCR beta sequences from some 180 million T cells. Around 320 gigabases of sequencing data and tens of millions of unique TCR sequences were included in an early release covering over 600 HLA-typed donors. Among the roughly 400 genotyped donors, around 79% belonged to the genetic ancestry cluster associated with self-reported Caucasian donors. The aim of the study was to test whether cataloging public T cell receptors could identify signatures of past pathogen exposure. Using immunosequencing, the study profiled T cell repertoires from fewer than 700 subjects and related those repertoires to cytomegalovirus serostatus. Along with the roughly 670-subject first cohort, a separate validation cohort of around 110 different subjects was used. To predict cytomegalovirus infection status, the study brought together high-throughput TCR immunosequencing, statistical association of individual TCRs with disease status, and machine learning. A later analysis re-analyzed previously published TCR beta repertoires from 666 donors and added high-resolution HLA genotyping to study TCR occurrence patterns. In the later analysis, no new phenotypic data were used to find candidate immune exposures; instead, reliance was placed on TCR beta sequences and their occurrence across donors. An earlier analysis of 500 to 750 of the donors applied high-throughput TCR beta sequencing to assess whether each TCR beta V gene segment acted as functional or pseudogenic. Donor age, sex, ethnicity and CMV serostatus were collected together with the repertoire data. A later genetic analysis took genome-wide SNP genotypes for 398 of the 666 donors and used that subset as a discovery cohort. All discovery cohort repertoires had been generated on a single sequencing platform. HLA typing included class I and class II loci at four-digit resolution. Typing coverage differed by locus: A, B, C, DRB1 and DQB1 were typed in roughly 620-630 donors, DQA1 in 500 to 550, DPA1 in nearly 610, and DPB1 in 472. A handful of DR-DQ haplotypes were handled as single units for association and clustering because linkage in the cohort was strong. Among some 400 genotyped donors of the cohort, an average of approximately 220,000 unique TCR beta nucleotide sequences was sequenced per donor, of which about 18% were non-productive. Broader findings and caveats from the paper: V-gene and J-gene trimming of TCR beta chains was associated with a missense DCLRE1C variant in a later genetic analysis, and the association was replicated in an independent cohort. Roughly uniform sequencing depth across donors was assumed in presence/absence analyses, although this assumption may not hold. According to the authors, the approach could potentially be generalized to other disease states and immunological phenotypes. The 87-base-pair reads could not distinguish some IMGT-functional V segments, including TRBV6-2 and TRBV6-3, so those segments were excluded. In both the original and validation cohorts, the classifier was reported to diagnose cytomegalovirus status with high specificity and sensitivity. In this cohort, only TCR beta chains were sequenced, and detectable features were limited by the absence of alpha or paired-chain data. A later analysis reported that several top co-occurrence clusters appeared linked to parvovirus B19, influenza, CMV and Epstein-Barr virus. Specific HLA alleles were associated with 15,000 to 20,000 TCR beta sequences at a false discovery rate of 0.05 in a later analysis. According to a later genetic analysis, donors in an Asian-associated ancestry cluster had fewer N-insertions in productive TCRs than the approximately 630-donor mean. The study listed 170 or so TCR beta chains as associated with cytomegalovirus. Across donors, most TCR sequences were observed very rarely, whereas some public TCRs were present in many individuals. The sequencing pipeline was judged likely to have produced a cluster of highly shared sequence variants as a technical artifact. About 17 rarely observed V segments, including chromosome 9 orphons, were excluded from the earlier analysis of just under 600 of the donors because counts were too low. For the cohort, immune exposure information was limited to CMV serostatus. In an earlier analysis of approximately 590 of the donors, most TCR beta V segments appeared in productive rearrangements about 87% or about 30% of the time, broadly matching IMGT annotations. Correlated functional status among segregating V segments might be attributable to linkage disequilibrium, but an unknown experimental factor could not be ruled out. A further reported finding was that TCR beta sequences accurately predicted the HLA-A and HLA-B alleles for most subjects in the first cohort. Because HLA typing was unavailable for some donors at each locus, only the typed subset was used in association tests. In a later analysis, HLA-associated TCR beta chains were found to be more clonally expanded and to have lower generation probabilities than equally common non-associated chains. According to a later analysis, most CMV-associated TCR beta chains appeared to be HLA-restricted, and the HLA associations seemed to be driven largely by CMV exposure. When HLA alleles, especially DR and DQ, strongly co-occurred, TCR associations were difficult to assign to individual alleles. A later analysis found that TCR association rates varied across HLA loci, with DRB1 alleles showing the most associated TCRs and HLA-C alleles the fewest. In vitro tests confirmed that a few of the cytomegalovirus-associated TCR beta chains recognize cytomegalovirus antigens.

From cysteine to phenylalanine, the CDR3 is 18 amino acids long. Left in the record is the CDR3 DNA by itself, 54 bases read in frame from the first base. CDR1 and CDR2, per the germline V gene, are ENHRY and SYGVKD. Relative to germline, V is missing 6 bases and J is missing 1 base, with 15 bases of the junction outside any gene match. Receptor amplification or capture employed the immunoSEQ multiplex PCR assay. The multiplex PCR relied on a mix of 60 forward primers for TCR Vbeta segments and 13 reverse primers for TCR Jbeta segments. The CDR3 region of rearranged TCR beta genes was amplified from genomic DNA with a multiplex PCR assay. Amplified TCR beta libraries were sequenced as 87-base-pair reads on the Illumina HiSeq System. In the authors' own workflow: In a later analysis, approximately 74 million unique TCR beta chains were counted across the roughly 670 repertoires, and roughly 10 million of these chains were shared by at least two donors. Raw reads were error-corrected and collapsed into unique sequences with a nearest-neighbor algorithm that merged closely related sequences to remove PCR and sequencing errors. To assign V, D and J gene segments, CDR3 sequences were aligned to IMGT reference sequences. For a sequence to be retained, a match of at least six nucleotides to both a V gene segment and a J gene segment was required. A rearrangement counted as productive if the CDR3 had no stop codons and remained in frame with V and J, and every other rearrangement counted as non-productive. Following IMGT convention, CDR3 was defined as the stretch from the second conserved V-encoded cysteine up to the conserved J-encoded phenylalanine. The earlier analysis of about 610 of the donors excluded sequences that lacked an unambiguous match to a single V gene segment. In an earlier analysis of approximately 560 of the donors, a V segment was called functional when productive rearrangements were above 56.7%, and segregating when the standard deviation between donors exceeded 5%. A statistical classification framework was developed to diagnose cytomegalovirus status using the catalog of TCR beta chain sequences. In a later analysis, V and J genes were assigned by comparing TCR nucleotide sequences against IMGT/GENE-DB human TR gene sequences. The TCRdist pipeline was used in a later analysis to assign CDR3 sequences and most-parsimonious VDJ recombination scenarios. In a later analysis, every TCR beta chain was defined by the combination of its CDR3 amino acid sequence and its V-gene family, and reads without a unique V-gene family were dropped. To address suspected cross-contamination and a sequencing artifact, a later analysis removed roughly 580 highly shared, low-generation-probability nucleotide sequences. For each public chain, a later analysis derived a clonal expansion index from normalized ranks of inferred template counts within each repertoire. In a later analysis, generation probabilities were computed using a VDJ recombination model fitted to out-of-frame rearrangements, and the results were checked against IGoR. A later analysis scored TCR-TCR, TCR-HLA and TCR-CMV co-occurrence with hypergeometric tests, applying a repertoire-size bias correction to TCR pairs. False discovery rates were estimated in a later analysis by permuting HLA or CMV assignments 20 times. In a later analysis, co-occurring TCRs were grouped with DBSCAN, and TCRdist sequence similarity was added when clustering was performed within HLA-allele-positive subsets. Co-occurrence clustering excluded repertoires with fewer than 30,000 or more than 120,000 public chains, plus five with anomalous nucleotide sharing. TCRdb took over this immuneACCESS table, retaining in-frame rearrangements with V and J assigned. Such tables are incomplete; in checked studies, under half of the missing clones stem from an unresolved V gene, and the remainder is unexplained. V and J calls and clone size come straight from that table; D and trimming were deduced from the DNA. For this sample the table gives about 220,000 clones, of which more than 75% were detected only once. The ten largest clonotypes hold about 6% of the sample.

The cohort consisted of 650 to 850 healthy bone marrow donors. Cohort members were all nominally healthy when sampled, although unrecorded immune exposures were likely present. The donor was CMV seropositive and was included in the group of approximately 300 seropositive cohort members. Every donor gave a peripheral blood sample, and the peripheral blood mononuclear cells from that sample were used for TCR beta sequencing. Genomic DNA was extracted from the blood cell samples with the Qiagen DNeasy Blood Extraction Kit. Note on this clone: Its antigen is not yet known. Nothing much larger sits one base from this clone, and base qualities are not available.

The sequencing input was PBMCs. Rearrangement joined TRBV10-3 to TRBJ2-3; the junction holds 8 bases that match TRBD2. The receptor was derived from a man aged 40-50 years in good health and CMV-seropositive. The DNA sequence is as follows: TGTGCCATCAGCGACGTTGGTGAGATAGCGGGGCGCACAGATACGCAGTATTTT. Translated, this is CAISDVGEIAGRTDTQYF.